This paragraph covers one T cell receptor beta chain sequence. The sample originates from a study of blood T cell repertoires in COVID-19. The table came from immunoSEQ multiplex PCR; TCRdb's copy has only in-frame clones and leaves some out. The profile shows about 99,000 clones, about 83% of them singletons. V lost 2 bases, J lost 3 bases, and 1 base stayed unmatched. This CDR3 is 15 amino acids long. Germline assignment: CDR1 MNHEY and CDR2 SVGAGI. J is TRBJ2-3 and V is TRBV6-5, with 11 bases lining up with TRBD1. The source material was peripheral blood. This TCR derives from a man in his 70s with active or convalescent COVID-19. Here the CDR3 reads CASSYGQGATDTQYF. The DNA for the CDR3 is TGTGCCAGCAGTTACGGACAGGGGGCAACAGATACGCAGTATTTT.